The 21 T cell receptor beta chains below all came from one sample that was sequenced in a study of PD-1 blockade in classical Hodgkin lymphoma. Specified time point: cycle 4 day 1 (C4D1), after 5 to 7 weeks of nivolumab. Brentuximab vedotin exposure varied, and every patient relapsed after autologous stem cell transplantation. Using immunoSEQ multiplex PCR, the repertoire was profiled, and TCRdb retains in-frame clones only, with some absent. The sample consists of tens of thousands of clones, 75% to 85% of them appearing once. The starting material was peripheral blood mononuclear cells (PBMCs), obtained before the fourth cycle of nivolumab. These receptors originate from a human donor with classical Hodgkin lymphoma.

The rearrangement links TRBV6-1 to TRBJ2-4; 12 bases line up with TRBD2. Germline V gene lookup returns CDR1 MNHNS and CDR2 SASEGT. The length of the CDR3 is 18 residues. The J segment lost 2 bases and the V segment lost 1 base, leaving 6 bases of the junction unmatched. Here the CDR3 DNA reads TGTGCCAGCAGTGAAGGGTTACTAGCGGGAGGAACCAAAAACATTCAGTACTTC. As protein: CASSEGLLAGGTKNIQYF.

This clone was counted a few times. The V and J genes are TRBV7-7 and TRBJ2-2; the D is unclear. Trimming removed 5 bases at V and 1 base at J, with 8 bases between. CDR3 length equals 14 residues. From germline, CDR1 is SSHAT and CDR2 FNYEAQ (reference sequence). The CDR3 DNA reads as TGTGCCAGCAGCCCCGGGCAGAACACCGGGGAGCTGTTTTTT. It is translated as CASSPGQNTGELFF. The whole variable domain, filled in from reference TRBV7-7 and TRBJ2-2, reads GAGVSQSPRYKVTKRGQDVTLRCDPISSHATLYWYQQALGQGPEFLTYFNYEAQPDKSGLPSDRFSAERPEGSISTLTIQRTEQRDSAMYRCASSPGQNTGELFFGEGSRLTVL.

The rearrangement uses TRBV5-1 and TRBJ2-1, with 9 bases fitting TRBD2. Germline V lookup: CDR1 SGHRS, CDR2 YFSETQ. The CDR3 is made up of 17 amino acids. V gave up 2 bases and J gave up 2 bases; unmatched junction bases: 8. The CDR3 region is CASSLGAGGPPYNEQFF. CDR3 DNA sequence: TGCGCCAGCAGCTTAGGGGCGGGAGGGCCGCCCTACAATGAGCAGTTCTTC.

This clone was observed a few times. This rearrangement joins TRBV19 to TRBJ1-2, with 7 bases matching TRBD1. The CDR3 length is 13 residues. The V and J ends lost 5 bases and 5 bases, in that order; junction bases with no gene match: 5. Germline assignment: CDR1 LNHDA and CDR2 SQIVND (reference sequence). CDR3 protein: CASSARQGYGYTF. The CDR3 bases are TGTGCCAGTAGTGCCCGACAGGGATATGGCTACACCTTC.

The table lists this clone with a few counts. The chain is built from TRBV7-2 and TRBJ1-5; TRBD1 might be the D (6 bases). Germline-derived CDR1 and CDR2 are SGHTA and FQGNSA. V was trimmed by 1 base and J by 6 bases, leaving 16 bases between them. This CDR3 comprises 16 residues. CDR3 sequence: CASSLVGGDIGQPQHF. CDR3 coding DNA: TGTGCCAGCAGCTTAGTTGGGGGGGACATCGGTCAGCCCCAGCATTTT.

The J gene is TRBJ2-3, the V gene TRBV6-6, with D perhaps TRBD2 (6 bases). CDR3 length: 16 residues. Germline V gene data show CDR1 as MNHNY and CDR2 as SVGAGI (reference sequence). With 2 bases removed from V and 4 bases from J, the gap between germline ends came to 16 bases. In nucleotides, the CDR3 is TGTGCCAGCAGTTACCTCATCGCGGGAACTGCAGATACGCAGTATTTT. Translation: CASSYLIAGTADTQYF.

This chain connects TRBV6-4 to TRBJ1-1; 8 bases line up with TRBD1. The CDR3 contains 18 residues. The germline CDR1 and CDR2 sequences are MRHNA and SNTAGT. V gave up 0 bases and J gave up 1 base; unmatched junction bases: 10. CDR3 sequence: CASSDSWTGLGGNTEAFF. The CDR3 region has the DNA TGTGCCAGCAGTGACTCTTGGACAGGGCTAGGAGGGAACACTGAAGCTTTCTTT.

The chain's CDR3 is CASSTGVNTEAFF. In nucleotides, the CDR3 is TGTGCCAGCAGCACAGGCGTGAACACTGAAGCTTTCTTT. This chain connects TRBV9 to TRBJ1-1; TRBD1 is a possible D gene (5 bases). The CDR3 is made up of 13 amino acids. V lost 4 bases to trimming and J lost 0 bases, with 7 bases between them. Germline values: CDR1 SGDLS, CDR2 YYNGEE. The full variable domain, rest sourced from reference TRBV9 and TRBJ1-1, is DSGVTQTPKHLITATGQRVTLRCSPRSGDLSVYWYQQSLDQGLQFLIQYYNGEERAKGNILERFSAQQFPDLHSELNLSSLELGDSALYFCASSTGVNTEAFFGQGTRLTVV.

V is TRBV18 and J is TRBJ1-1; no clear D gene. This CDR3 is built from 13 residues. Germline CDR1 KGHSH, CDR2 LQKENI. V lost 10 bases, J lost 3 bases, and 15 bases lay in between. Here the CDR3 reads CATAVGRDTEAFF. Here the CDR3 DNA reads TGTGCCACTGCAGTGGGGAGGGACACTGAAGCTTTCTTT.

The chain couples TRBV14 to TRBJ2-7; no definite D call. V lost 1 base and J 6 bases, leaving 10 bases between the germline ends. This CDR3 has 13 residues. Per the germline V gene, CDR1 is SGHDN and CDR2 is FVKESK. The CDR3: CASSQGARSEQYF. The CDR3 DNA is TGTGCCAGCAGCCAAGGGGCCCGTTCCGAGCAGTACTTC.

The chain employs TRBV19 and TRBJ1-1, with TRBD1 as a possible D gene (5 bases). This CDR3 has 14 amino acids. V gave up 5 bases and J gave up 10 bases, with 20 bases separating them. Germline V CDR1 and CDR2: LNHDA, SQIVND (reference sequence). The CDR3 sequence is CASSASTPAGVAFF. CDR3 bases: TGTGCCAGTAGTGCCTCGACACCGGCGGGGGTAGCTTTCTTT.

V and J are TRBV5-1 and TRBJ2-7; D is unresolved. Germline CDR1 SGHRS, CDR2 YFSETQ. CDR3 length: 15 amino acids. The V and J ends lost 4 bases and 2 bases respectively, with 16 bases between them. The CDR3 nucleotides read TGCGCCAGCAGCCGGAGCGACAACTTGGCCTACGAGCAGTACTTC. It encodes CASSRSDNLAYEQYF.

This clone was counted between two and nine times. The chain carries TRBV2 and TRBJ2-1; TRBD2 matches at 13 bases. Germline CDR1 is SNHLY and CDR2 is FYNNEI. This CDR3 has 14 residues. With 7 bases clipped from V and 9 bases from J, the junction kept 6 bases outside the gene matches. CDR3 sequence: CASNGLAGVGEQFF. The CDR3 region has the DNA TGTGCCAGCAACGGACTAGCGGGAGTGGGTGAGCAGTTCTTC.

The V call is TRBV10-3, the J call TRBJ1-1, with D perhaps TRBD1 (6 bases). The CDR3 consists of 14 residues. Trimming shortened V by 8 bases and J by 0 bases, and 13 bases separated the two germline ends. Germline V gene lookup returns CDR1 ENHRY and CDR2 SYGVKD. DNA of the CDR3: TGTGCCATCCGAAACAGGGAAATGAACACTGAAGCTTTCTTT. It codes for CAIRNREMNTEAFF.

A single count supports this clone. The chain is built from TRBV25-1 and TRBJ1-6; possibly TRBD1 for D (6 bases). This CDR3 comprises 17 residues. Germline V lookup: CDR1 MGHDK, CDR2 SYGVNS. The V end lost 2 bases, the J end lost 3 bases, and 14 bases lay between the germline ends. The CDR3 protein is CASSEKAGVGYNSPLHF. The CDR3 DNA reads TGTGCCAGCAGTGAAAAGGCAGGGGTGGGCTATAATTCACCCCTCCACTTT.

The rearrangement joins TRBV19 to TRBJ2-6; tentative D call: TRBD2 (7 bases). This CDR3 contains 17 residues. V gave up 3 bases and J gave up 1 base, with 13 bases separating them. Germline CDR1 LNHDA, CDR2 SQIVND (reference sequence). The CDR3 DNA reads TGTGCCAGTAGTATTCGGGGGGCATCATCTGGGGCCAACGTCCTGACTTTC. As protein: CASSIRGASSGANVLTF.

This chain uses TRBV15 with TRBJ2-3; D call uncertain. The CDR3 spans 15 residues. Between the trimmed V and J ends, which lost 0 bases and 1 base, there was a span of 8 bases. Germline-derived CDR1 and CDR2 are LNHNV and YYDKDF (reference sequence). The CDR3 sequence: CATSRDFAGTDTQYF. CDR3 DNA: TGTGCCACCAGCAGAGATTTTGCAGGCACAGATACGCAGTATTTT.

This clone was detected only a few times. The gene calls are TRBV27 and TRBJ2-7; the D is unclear. Trimming pared 0 bases from V and 7 bases from J, leaving 7 bases between. The CDR3 length is 12 residues. CDR1 and CDR2 (germline): MNHEY, SMNVEV (reference sequence). The CDR3 DNA follows: TGTGCCAGCAGTTTATCAGGGCAAGAGCAGTACTTC. Its translation is CASSLSGQEQYF.

DNA of the CDR3: TGTGCCAGCTCACCTCAAAGACAGGCTACCTACAATGAGCAGTTCTTC. Protein product: CASSPQRQATYNEQFF. The rearrangement joins TRBV18 to TRBJ2-1; weak D call: TRBD1 (6 bases). V was shortened by 3 bases and J by 2 bases, with 14 bases between the two germline ends. Germline values: CDR1 KGHSH, CDR2 LQKENI. This CDR3 contains 16 residues.

A few counts support this clone. V gene TRBV10-3 combines with J gene TRBJ2-1; D is perhaps TRBD2 (6 bases). Germline CDR1 and CDR2: ENHRY and SYGVKD. CDR3 length: 14 amino acids. V was cut by 1 base and J by 10 bases, with 14 bases left in between. The CDR3 coding sequence is TGTGCCATCAGTGAGTTGGGGGGAGAAGGCGAGCAGTTCTTC. This codes for CAISELGGEGEQFF.

The chain is built from TRBV5-4 and TRBJ2-7, with D maybe TRBD2 (6 bases). This CDR3 contains 16 residues. CDR1 SGHNT and CDR2 YYREEE come from the germline V gene (reference sequence). Trimming took off 3 bases at V and 0 bases at J, with 16 bases between the two ends. The CDR3 reads CASSWGPPSDSYEQYF. CDR3 coding DNA: TGTGCCAGCAGCTGGGGCCCTCCTAGCGACTCCTACGAGCAGTACTTC.